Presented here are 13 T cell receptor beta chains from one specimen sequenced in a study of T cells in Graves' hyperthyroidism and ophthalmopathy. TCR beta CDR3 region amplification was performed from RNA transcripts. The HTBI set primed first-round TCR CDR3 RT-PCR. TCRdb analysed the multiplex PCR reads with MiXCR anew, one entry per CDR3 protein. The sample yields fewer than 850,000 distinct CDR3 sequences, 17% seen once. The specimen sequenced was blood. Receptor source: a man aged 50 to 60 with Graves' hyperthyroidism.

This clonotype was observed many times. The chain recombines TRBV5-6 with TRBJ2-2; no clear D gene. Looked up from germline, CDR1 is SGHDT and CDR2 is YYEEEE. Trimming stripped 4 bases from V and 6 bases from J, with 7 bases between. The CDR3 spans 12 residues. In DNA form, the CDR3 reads TGTGCCAGCAGCACCTGGCCCGGGGAGCTGTTTTTT. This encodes CASSTWPGELFF.

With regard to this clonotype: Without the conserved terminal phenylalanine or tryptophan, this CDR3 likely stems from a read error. The CDR3 protein is CASSLYRGRRETQYS. The CDR3 coding sequence is TGTGCCAGCAGTTTATACAGGGGGCGCAGGGAGACCCAGTACTCC. The V and J genes are TRBV28 and TRBJ2-5; 9 positions agree with TRBD1. Germline lookup yields CDR1 MDHEN and CDR2 SYDVKM. Trimming removed 1 base from V and 5 bases from J; junction bases left unmatched: 5. The CDR3 is 15 residues long.

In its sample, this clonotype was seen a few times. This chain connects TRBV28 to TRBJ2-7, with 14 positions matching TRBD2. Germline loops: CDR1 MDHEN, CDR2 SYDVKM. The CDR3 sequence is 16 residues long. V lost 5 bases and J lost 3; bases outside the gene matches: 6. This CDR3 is CASSTPGTSGGYEQYF. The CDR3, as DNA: TGTGCCAGCAGTACCCCCGGGACTAGCGGGGGCTACGAGCAGTACTTC.

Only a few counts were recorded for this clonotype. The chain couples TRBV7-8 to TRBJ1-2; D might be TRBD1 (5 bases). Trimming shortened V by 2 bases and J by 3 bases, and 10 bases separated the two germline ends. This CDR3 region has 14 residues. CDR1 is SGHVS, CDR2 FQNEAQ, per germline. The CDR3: CASSLRGQDYGYTF. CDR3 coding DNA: TGTGCCAGCAGCTTACGTGGACAAGACTATGGCTACACCTTC.

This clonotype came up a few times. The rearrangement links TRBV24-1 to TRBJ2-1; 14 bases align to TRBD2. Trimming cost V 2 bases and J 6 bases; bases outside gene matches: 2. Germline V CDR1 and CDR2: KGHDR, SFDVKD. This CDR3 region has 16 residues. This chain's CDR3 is CATSDSGLAGANEQFF. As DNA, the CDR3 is TGTGCCACCAGTGATTCGGGACTAGCGGGAGCCAATGAGCAGTTCTTC.

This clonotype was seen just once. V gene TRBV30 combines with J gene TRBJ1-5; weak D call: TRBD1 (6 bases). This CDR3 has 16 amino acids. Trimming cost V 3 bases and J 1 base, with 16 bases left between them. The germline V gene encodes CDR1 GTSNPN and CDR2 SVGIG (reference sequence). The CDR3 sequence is CAWRRGPRGSNQPQHF. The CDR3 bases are TGTGCCTGGAGGCGGGGGCCCCGTGGGAGCAATCAGCCCCAGCATTTT.

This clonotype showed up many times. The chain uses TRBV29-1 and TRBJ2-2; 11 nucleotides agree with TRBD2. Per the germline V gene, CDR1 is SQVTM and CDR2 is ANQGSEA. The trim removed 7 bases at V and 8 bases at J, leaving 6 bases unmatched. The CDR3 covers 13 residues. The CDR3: CSAASSGRGELFF. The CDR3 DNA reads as TGCAGCGCTGCCTCTAGCGGGAGGGGGGAGCTGTTTTTT.

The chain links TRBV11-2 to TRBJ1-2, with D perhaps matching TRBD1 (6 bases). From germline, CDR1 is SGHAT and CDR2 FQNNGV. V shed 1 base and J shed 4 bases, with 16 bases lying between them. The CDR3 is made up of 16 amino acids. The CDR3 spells CASSLVGDISTYGYTF. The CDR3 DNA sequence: TGTGCCAGCAGCTTAGTAGGGGACATATCGACCTATGGCTACACCTTC.

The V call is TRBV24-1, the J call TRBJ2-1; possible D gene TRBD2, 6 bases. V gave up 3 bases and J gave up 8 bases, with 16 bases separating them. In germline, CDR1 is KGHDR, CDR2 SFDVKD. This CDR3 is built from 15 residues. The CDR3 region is CATSDLGLEDHEQFF. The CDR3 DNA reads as TGTGCCACCAGTGATCTGGGACTCGAAGACCATGAGCAGTTCTTC.

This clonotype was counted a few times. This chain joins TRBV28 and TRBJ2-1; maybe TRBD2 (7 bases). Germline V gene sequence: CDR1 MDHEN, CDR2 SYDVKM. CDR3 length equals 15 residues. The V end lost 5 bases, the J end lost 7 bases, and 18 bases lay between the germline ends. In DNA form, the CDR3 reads TGTGCCAGCAGTCCCGGGGGGCTGATAAGGAATGAGCAGTTCTTC. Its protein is CASSPGGLIRNEQFF. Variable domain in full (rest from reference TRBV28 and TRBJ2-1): DVKVTQSSRYLVKRTGEKVFLECVQDMDHENMFWYRQDPGLGLRLIYFSYDVKMKEKGDIPEGYSVSREKKERFSLILESASTNQTSMYLCASSPGGLIRNEQFFGPGTRLTVL.

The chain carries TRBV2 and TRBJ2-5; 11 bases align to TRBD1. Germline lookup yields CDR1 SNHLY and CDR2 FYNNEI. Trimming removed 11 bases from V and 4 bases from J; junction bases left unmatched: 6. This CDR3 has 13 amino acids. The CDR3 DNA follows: TGTGCCGGCGGGGGGACAGGGGGAGAGACCCAGTACTTC. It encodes CAGGGTGGETQYF.

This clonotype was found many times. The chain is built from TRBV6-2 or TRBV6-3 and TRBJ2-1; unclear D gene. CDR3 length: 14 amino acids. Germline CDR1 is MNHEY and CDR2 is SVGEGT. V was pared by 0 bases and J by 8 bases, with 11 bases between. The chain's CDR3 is CASSYSISLHEQFF. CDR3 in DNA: TGTGCCAGCAGTTACTCGATCAGTCTCCATGAGCAGTTCTTC.

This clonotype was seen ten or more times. Here the CDR3 DNA reads TGTGCCAGCAGCTTAGGATCTAGCCCTATCAATGAGCAGTTCTTC. Translation gives CASSLGSSPINEQFF. This chain links TRBV7-3 with TRBJ2-1, with D perhaps TRBD2 (5 bases). The CDR3 is 15 amino acids. Germline assignment: CDR1 SGHTA and CDR2 FQGTGA. V was cut by 2 bases and J by 6 bases, with 14 bases left in between. Drawing the rest from reference TRBV7-3 and TRBJ2-1, the complete variable domain is GAGVSQTPSNKVTEKGKYVELRCDPISGHTALYWYRQSLGQGPEFLIYFQGTGAADDSGLPNDRFFAVRPEGSVSTLKIQRTERGDSAVYLCASSLGSSPINEQFFGPGTRLTVL.